Shown below are 13 T cell receptor beta chains from a single sample sequenced in a study of beta chain bispecific antibodies for T cell cancers. General study results and limits: In these mixed samples, most targeted TRBV reads derived from the leukemia cell line. The TRBV12-3 share of total TRBV signal fell approximately 99% after anti-TRBV12 rather than anti-CD19 exposure.

Expansion lasted approximately 3 days, with either anti-CD3 antibody OKT3 or CD3/CD28 beads. TCRdb reprocessed the 5' RACE reads via MiXCR and lists one record per CDR3 protein. The data show about 20,000 distinct CDR3 sequences, with 2% to 2.5% seen just once and about 5.5% held by the top ten. No antigen is known for these receptors. The input for sequencing was healthy donor T cells cultured with leukemia cells, taken from a culture containing a bispecific antibody targeting TCR Vbeta12. These receptors were collected from a human donor in good health. Some clones in this sample may be carry-over from other donors' samples.

This clonotype rates as medium-sized. The V gene is TRBV28, the J gene TRBJ2-7; a weak D match, TRBD1 (5 bases). The CDR3 covers 12 residues. Per germline, CDR1 MDHEN and CDR2 SYDVKM. CDR3 residues: CATNRQSYEQYF. The CDR3 DNA sequence: TGTGCGACAAACCGACAGTCCTACGAGCAGTACTTC.

This sequence joins TRBV30 and TRBJ1-6; D is undetermined. CDR3 length: 16 amino acids. Trimming removed 1 base from V and 1 base from J, with 11 bases in between. Germline V CDR1 and CDR2: GTSNPN, SVGIG (reference sequence). The CDR3: CAWSARSGSYNSPLHF. CDR3 DNA: TGTGCCTGGAGTGCTAGGTCCGGGTCCTATAATTCACCCCTCCACTTT.

This clonotype was counted many times. The rearrangement joins TRBV12-5 to TRBJ1-5; D call uncertain. Trimming took off 5 bases at V and 6 bases at J, with 8 bases between the two ends. Germline V gives CDR1 LGHNT, CDR2 FRNRAP. The CDR3 contains 12 residues. The DNA of the CDR3 is TGTGCTAGTGGTCTGCCGGGTCAGCCCCAGCATTTT. Translated: CASGLPGQPQHF.

This clonotype occurred many times. The chain uses TRBV28 and TRBJ2-3; 8 positions match TRBD2. The CDR3 contains 16 residues. J gave up 6 bases and V 6 bases, and 14 bases lay outside the gene matches. The germline V gene encodes CDR1 MDHEN and CDR2 SYDVKM. The CDR3 DNA is TGTGCCAGCAGCCCCCATTCGGGGGGGCCTCCGGATACGCAGTATTTT. The encoded protein is CASSPHSGGPPDTQYF.

The chain couples TRBV19 to TRBJ2-1, with D maybe TRBD1 (6 bases). V was shortened by 2 bases and J by 9 bases, with 11 bases between the two germline ends. The CDR3 contains 13 residues. Germline V gene data show CDR1 as LNHDA and CDR2 as SQIVND (reference sequence). CDR3 sequence: CASSIYLGGEQFF. The CDR3 region has the DNA TGTGCCAGTAGTATATACTTAGGGGGTGAGCAGTTCTTC.

This clonotype was detected ten times or more. J is TRBJ2-3 and V is TRBV5-4; 10 nucleotides match TRBD1. Germline V gene lookup returns CDR1 SGHNT and CDR2 YYREEE (reference sequence). J gave up 8 bases and V 4 bases, and 10 bases lay outside the gene matches. This CDR3 region has 15 residues. The CDR3 DNA follows: TGTGCCAGCAGCCCCGGGACAGGGGAAGGAGTTACGCAGTATTTT. It is translated as CASSPGTGEGVTQYF. Drawing the rest from reference TRBV5-4 and TRBJ2-3, the complete variable domain is ETGVTQSPTHLIKTRGQQVTLRCSSQSGHNTVSWYQQALGQGPQFIFQYYREEENGRGNFPPRFSGLQFPNYSSELNVNALELDDSALYLCASSPGTGEGVTQYFGPGTRLTVL.

This clonotype was recorded at least ten times. The chain employs TRBV18 and TRBJ1-4, with TRBD1 matching 10 bases. The CDR3 is made up of 17 amino acids. Germline CDR1 KGHSH, CDR2 LQKENI. V lost 0 bases to trimming and J lost 6 bases; unmatched junction nucleotides: 7. In nucleotides, the CDR3 is TGTGCCAGCTCACCACCCCCGGGAGGACAGGGGGATGAAAAACTGTTTTTT. It is translated as CASSPPPGGQGDEKLFF.

This clonotype was observed at least ten times. The V gene is TRBV13, the J gene TRBJ2-1; D might be TRBD1 (6 bases). CDR1 and CDR2 (germline): PRHDT, FYEKMQ (reference sequence). The CDR3 is 15 amino acids. Trimming removed 1 base from V and 5 bases from J, with 12 bases in between. The DNA of the CDR3 is TGTGCCAGCAGCTTAGTACAGGGAGTTAACAATGAGCAGTTCTTC. This codes for CASSLVQGVNNEQFF. The full variable domain, with the rest looked up from reference TRBV13 and TRBJ2-1, is AAGVIQSPRHLIKEKRETATLKCYPIPRHDTVYWYQQGPGQDPQFLISFYEKMQSDKGSIPDRFSAQQFSDYHSELNMSSLELGDSALYFCASSLVQGVNNEQFFGPGTRLTVL.

This clonotype was counted at least ten times. The V and J genes are TRBV2 and TRBJ2-5; either TRBD1 or TRBD2 may supply D (5 bases each). CDR1 is SNHLY and CDR2 is FYNNEI in the germline V gene. The V gene lost 8 bases and the J gene lost 4 bases, with 11 bases spanning the gap. CDR3 size: 12 residues. CDR3 residues: CASGGRLETQYF. CDR3 in DNA: TGTGCCAGCGGGGGTCGCCTAGAGACCCAGTACTTC. The full variable domain, with the rest looked up from reference TRBV2 and TRBJ2-5, is EPEVTQTPSHQVTQMGQEVILRCVPISNHLYFYWYRQILGQKVEFLVSFYNNEISEKSEIFDDQFSVERPDGSNFTLKIRSTKLEDSAMYFCASGGRLETQYFGPGTRLLVL.

This clonotype was seen at least ten times. The chain recombines TRBV7-9 with TRBJ2-7; D possibly corresponds to TRBD2 (6 bases). CDR3 length: 13 residues. V shed 4 bases and J shed 0 bases, with 7 bases lying between them. Looked up from germline, CDR1 is SEHNR and CDR2 is FQNEAQ (reference sequence). The CDR3 spells CASSYSGSYEQYF. In DNA, the CDR3 is TGTGCCAGCAGCTATAGCGGCTCCTACGAGCAGTACTTC.

This clonotype was detected ten times or more. This chain connects TRBV7-9 to TRBJ2-1; D gene unclear. Germline V gives CDR1 SEHNR, CDR2 FQNEAQ (reference sequence). V lost 5 bases and J 7 bases, leaving 12 bases between the germline ends. This CDR3 comprises 13 residues. The CDR3 region is CASSPQLGNEQFF. CDR3 DNA sequence: TGTGCCAGCAGCCCTCAACTGGGGAATGAGCAGTTCTTC.

This clonotype was observed many times. The chain couples TRBV28 to TRBJ2-3; the D gene could be TRBD1 or TRBD2 (5 bases each). Trimming stripped 6 bases from V and 5 bases from J, with 15 bases between. Per the germline V gene, CDR1 is MDHEN and CDR2 is SYDVKM. This CDR3 is built from 14 residues. In DNA form, the CDR3 reads TGTGCCAGCAGCATGTGGGGGAAGGGAGATACGCAGTATTTT. Translation: CASSMWGKGDTQYF. Full variable domain (outside the CDR3, taken from reference TRBV28 and TRBJ2-3): DVKVTQSSRYLVKRTGEKVFLECVQDMDHENMFWYRQDPGLGLRLIYFSYDVKMKEKGDIPEGYSVSREKKERFSLILESASTNQTSMYLCASSMWGKGDTQYFGPGTRLTVL.

This clonotype has at least ten counts. The chain joins TRBV6-5 to TRBJ2-7; TRBD1 matches 9 bases. The CDR3 runs 13 residues. Germline CDR1 MNHEY, CDR2 SVGAGI. Losses at the gene ends were 7 bases for V and 9 bases for J; bases not matched to a gene: 10. The CDR3 coding sequence is TGTGCCAGCAAAGGGACAGGGTGGTTCCGGCAGTACTTC. It codes for CASKGTGWFRQYF.